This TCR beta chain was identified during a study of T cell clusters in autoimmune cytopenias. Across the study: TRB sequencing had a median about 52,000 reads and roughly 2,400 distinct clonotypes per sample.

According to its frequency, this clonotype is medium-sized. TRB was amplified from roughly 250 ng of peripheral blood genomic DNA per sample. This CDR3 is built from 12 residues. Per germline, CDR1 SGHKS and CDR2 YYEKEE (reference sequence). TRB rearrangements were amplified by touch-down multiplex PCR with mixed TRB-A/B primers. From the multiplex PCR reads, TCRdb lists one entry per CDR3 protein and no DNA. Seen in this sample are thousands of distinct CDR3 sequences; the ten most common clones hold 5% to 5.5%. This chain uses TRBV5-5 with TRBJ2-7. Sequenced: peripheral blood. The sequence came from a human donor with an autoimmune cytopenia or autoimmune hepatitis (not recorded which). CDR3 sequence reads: CASSNYLGEQYF. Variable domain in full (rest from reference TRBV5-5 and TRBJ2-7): DAGVTQSPTHLIKTRGQQVTLRCSPISGHKSVSWYQQVLGQGPQFIFQYYEKEERGRGNFPDRFSARQFPNYSSELNVNALLLGDSALYLCASSNYLGEQYFGPGTRLTVT.